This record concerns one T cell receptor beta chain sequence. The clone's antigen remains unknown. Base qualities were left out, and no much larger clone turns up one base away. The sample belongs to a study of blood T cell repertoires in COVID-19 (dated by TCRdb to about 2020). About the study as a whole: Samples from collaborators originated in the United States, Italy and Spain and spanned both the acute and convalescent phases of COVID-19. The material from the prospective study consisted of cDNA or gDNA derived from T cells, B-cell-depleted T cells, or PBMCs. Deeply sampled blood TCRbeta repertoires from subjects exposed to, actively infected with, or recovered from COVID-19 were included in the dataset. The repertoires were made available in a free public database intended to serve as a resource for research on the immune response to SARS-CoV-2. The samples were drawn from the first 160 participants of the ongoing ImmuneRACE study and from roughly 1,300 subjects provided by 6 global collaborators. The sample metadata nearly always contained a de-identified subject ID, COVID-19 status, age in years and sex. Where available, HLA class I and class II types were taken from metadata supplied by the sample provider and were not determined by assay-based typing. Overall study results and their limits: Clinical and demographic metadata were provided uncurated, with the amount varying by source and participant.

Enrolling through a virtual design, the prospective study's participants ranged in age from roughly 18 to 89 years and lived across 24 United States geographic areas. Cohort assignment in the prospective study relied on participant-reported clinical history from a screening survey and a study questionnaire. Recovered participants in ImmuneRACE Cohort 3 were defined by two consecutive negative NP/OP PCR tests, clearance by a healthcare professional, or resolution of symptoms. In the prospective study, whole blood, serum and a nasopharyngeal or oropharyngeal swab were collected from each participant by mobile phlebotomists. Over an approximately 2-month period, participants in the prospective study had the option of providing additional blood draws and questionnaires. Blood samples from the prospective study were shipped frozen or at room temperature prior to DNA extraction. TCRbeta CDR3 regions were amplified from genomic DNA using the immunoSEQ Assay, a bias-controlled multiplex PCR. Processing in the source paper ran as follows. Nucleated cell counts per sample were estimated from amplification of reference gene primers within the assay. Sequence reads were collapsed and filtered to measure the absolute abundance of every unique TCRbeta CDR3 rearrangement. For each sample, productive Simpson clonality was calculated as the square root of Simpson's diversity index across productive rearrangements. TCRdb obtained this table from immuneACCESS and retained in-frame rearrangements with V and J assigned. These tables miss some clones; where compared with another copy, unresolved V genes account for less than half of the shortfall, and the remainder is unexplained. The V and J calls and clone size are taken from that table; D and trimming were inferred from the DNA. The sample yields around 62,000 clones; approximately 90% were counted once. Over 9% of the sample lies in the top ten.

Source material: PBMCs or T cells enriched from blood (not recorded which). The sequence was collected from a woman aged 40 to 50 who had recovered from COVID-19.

The CDR3 corresponds to CASSFPHGLAGGSSYEQYF. The nucleotides are TGTGCCAGCAGCTTCCCTCACGGACTAGCGGGGGGGAGCTCCTACGAGCAGTACTTC. The chain links TRBV7-9 with TRBJ2-7, and TRBD2 aligns with 15 junction nucleotides. The CDR3 measures 19 amino acids from cysteine to phenylalanine. Only the CDR3 part of the read is kept: 57 bases, read in frame from the first base. V trim: 3 bases; J trim: 0 bases; unmatched bases: 9. Reading the germline V gene (reference sequence) gives CDR1 SEHNR and CDR2 FQNEAQ. Where the CDR3 stops, the reference TRBV7-9 and TRBJ2-7 genes take over; the full variable domain is DTGVSQNPRHKITKRGQNVTFRCDPISEHNRLYWYRQTLGQGPEFLTYFQNEAQLEKSRLLSDRFSAERPKGSFSTLEIQRTEQGDSAMYLCASSFPHGLAGGSSYEQYFGPGTRLTVT.